This paragraph covers one T cell receptor (beta chain) sequence. The CDR3 sequence is 13 residues long. Germline V gives CDR1 MNHNY, CDR2 SVGAGI (reference sequence). Between the trimmed V and J ends, which lost 2 bases and 6 bases, there was a span of 8 bases. This specimen belongs to a study of blood T cell repertoires in COVID-19. Study as a whole: Samples taken during acute and convalescent COVID-19 were collected in the United States, Italy and Spain. T cells, B-cell-depleted T cells, or PBMCs provided the cDNA or gDNA that served as material.

Study processing details: Estimation of nucleated cell counts relied on the amplification of reference gene primers. TCRdb's table, derived via immunoSEQ multiplex PCR, lists solely in-frame clones and lacks some. That table is the source of V, J and clone size, and D and trimming were worked out from the DNA. In the table there are about 160,000 clones, just under 85% of which are singletons. The gene calls are TRBV6-6 and TRBJ2-1; D uncertain. The receptor comes from a woman of 80 years or more with acute or convalescent COVID-19. Sequencing was performed on peripheral blood. The chain's CDR3 is CASSYPVVNEQFF. As DNA, the CDR3 is TGTGCCAGCAGTTACCCGGTCGTCAATGAGCAGTTCTTC.